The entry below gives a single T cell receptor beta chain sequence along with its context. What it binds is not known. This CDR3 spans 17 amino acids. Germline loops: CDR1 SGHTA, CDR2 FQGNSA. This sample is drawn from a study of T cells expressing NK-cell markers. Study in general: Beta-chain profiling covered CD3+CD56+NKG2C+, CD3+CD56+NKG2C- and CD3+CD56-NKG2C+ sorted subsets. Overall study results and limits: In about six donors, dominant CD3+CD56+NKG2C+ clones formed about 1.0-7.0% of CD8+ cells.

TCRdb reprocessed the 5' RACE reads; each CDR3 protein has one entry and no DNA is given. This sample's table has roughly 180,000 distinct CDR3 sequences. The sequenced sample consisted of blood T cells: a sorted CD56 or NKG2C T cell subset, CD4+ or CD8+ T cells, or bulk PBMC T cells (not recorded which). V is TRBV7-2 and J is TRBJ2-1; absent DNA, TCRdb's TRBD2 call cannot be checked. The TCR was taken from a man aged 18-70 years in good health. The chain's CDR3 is CASSLAPGLARYNEQFF. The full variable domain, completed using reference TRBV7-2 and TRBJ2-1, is GAGVSQSPSNKVTEKGKDVELRCDPISGHTALYWYRQSLGQGLEFLIYFQGNSAPDKSGLPSDRFSAERTGGSVSTLTIQRTQQEDSAVYLCASSLAPGLARYNEQFFGPGTRLTVL.